This is a list of T cell receptor beta chains from one sample in a study of cytomegalovirus exposure and HLA in healthy donors. The protocol was immunoSEQ multiplex PCR, while the TCRdb copy is restricted to in-frame clones and leaves out a portion. The profile shows roughly 130,000 clones, around 83% of them singletons. Sequencing was carried out using PBMCs. Every receptor here comes from a man aged 45 to 65 in good health and CMV-seronegative. The CDR3 runs from the conserved cysteine through the conserved F or W. D genes are given only for firm matches. Rows give clone size only sometimes, using once, few, many, or a class for an expanded clone.

abundance	v_gene	d_gene	j_gene	CDR3nt	CDR3aa
NA	TRBV13	TRBD1	TRBJ2-2	TGTGCCAGCAGCTTACGGGTAACAGGGGGCGATACCGGGGAGCTGTTTTTT	CASSLRVTGGDTGELFF
NA	TRBV6-1	NA	TRBJ1-6	TGTGCCAGCAGTTGGGGCCACGAACTTAATTCGCCCCTCCACTTT	CASSWGHELNSPLHF
NA	TRBV14	NA	TRBJ1-6	TGTGCCAGCAGCCAAGATAGAATGAGGAATTCACCCCTCCACTTT	CASSQDRMRNSPLHF
NA	TRBV28	NA	TRBJ1-2	TGTGCCAGCATGAGAGAGAGTTTGGGCAGAGGCTACACCTTC	CASMRESLGRGYTF
NA	TRBV9	TRBD2	TRBJ2-5	TGTGCCAGCAGCCCCCCCGGCGGGGGGTGGGAGACCCAGTACTTC	CASSPPGGGWETQYF
NA	TRBV5-1	NA	TRBJ1-2	TGCGCCAGCAGCTGGGGGGGCTATGGCTACACCTTC	CASSWGGYGYTF
few	TRBV6-6	TRBD1	TRBJ2-2	TGTGCCAGCAGTTACGGGGTGACAGGGGTCACCGGGGAGCTGTTTTTT	CASSYGVTGVTGELFF
few	TRBV7-8	NA	TRBJ1-5	TGTGCCAGCAGCTCGGATGGGCAGGGGCCGGGTCAGCCCCAGCATTTT	CASSSDGQGPGQPQHF
NA	TRBV30	NA	TRBJ1-2	TGTGCCTGGAGAGATGACAGGTCCTACTATGGCTACACCTTC	CAWRDDRSYYGYTF
NA	TRBV4-2	NA	TRBJ2-7	TGTGCCAGCAGCCAAGCGCCGGGCTACGAGCAGTACTTC	CASSQAPGYEQYF
NA	TRBV2	NA	TRBJ2-3	TGTGCCAGCAAACCCGACAGAACAGATACGCAGTATTTT	CASKPDRTDTQYF
few	TRBV18	TRBD1	TRBJ1-1	TGTGCCAGCTCACCGGGACAGGGGCCGAACACTGAAGCTTTCTTT	CASSPGQGPNTEAFF
NA	TRBV7-9	TRBD1	TRBJ2-3	TGTGCCAGCAGCTTAAGGACAGGGGTCACAGATACGCAGTATTTT	CASSLRTGVTDTQYF
NA	TRBV6-5	NA	TRBJ1-3	TGTGCCAGCAGTTACTCGGGGGGCTCTGGAAACACCATATATTTT	CASSYSGGSGNTIYF
NA	TRBV6-1	NA	TRBJ2-3	TGTGCCAGCAGTGGGCTAGGCGCGCTGGGCACAGATACGCAGTATTTT	CASSGLGALGTDTQYF
NA	TRBV27	TRBD1	TRBJ1-1	TGTGCCAGCAGCCCCCTTCGGACAGGGGGCTTTGAAGCTTTCTTT	CASSPLRTGGFEAFF
once	TRBV30	NA	TRBJ1-2	TGTGCCTGGAGTGTAATCGACAGAGGATATGGCTACACCTTC	CAWSVIDRGYGYTF
NA	TRBV30	NA	TRBJ2-4	TGTGCCTGGGAGAACCCGATAGCCAAAAACATTCAGTACTTC	CAWENPIAKNIQYF
few	TRBV7-2	TRBD1	TRBJ1-5	TGTGCCAGCAGCCAGGGGGTAAGTCAGCCCCAGCATTTT	CASSQGVSQPQHF
NA	TRBV9	TRBD1	TRBJ1-2	TGTGCCAGCAGTGTTTGGGACAGAACACTCTATGGCTACACCTTC	CASSVWDRTLYGYTF
NA	TRBV29-1	TRBD2	TRBJ2-5	TGCAGCGTTGTGACTAGCGGGGAAGAGACCCAGTACTTC	CSVVTSGEETQYF
NA	TRBV7-9	TRBD1	TRBJ2-5	TGTGCCAGCAGCTTAGGCCAGGGGGTCCCTGAGACCCAGTACTTC	CASSLGQGVPETQYF
NA	TRBV6-1	TRBD1	TRBJ1-2	TGTGCCAGCAGTCCAAGCGGACAGGCCAACTATGGCTACACCTTC	CASSPSGQANYGYTF
few	TRBV4-1	TRBD1	TRBJ1-4	TGCGCCAGCACCGACGTGGAGGGGGCTAAACTGTTTTTT	CASTDVEGAKLFF
NA	TRBV4-3	TRBD2	TRBJ2-3	TGCGCCAGCAGCCAATTGTTGTCTAGCGGGGGGAGTAGCGCAGATACGCAGTATTTT	CASSQLLSSGGSSADTQYF
NA	TRBV11-2	NA	TRBJ2-7	TGTGCCAGCAGCTCATTCGGGGTACCCGAGCAGTACTTC	CASSSFGVPEQYF
NA	TRBV2	TRBD1	TRBJ1-1	TGTGCCAGCAGTGGGGTACAGGGGACGTGGACTGAAGCTTTCTTT	CASSGVQGTWTEAFF
NA	TRBV4-2	NA	TRBJ2-1	TGTGCCAGCAGCCCCCGACAGGCTGGACCCTACAATGAGCAGTTCTTC	CASSPRQAGPYNEQFF